The present entry profiles one T cell receptor beta chain with its context. The CDR3 is 13 amino acids. Trimming removed 4 bases at V and 7 bases at J, with 13 bases between. Germline V gene sequence: CDR1 KGHDR, CDR2 SFDVKD. This sample is part of a study of blood T cell repertoires in COVID-19. Overall study: Both acute and convalescent COVID-19 samples were obtained from the United States, Italy and Spain.

In the authors' methods: For nucleated cells, counts were estimated from reference gene primer amplification. Measured with immunoSEQ multiplex PCR; TCRdb has only the in-frame clones, and not every one. Clonal size and the V and J genes are those of that table, whereas D and trimming came from the DNA. The sample includes over 60,000 clones, around 80% of them seen just once. The TCR comes from a human donor in a cohort sampled during active COVID-19. Sequencing was performed on peripheral blood. This chain uses TRBV24-1 with TRBJ2-7, with a tentative D call TRBD2 (6 bases). CDR3 DNA sequence: TGTGCCACCAGTGACCCACTAGCTGGGGAGCAGTACTTC. Its protein is CATSDPLAGEQYF.